This TCR beta chain is from a study of cytomegalovirus exposure and HLA in healthy donors. Overall study: For the roughly 400 genotyped donors, roughly 80% fell within the Caucasian-associated ancestry cluster.

General observations from the study: The presence/absence work took it that sequencing depth was about the same across donors.

The CDR3 totals 16 residues. V gave up 0 bases and J gave up 9 bases, with 21 bases separating them. CDR1 and CDR2 (germline): SQVTM, ANQGSEA. About this clone: Antigen unknown.

Both 60 Vbeta primers and 13 Jbeta primers went into the PCR. Libraries were prepared by immunoSEQ multiplex PCR; TCRdb keeps only in-frame clonotypes and omits some of them. The table includes about 100,000 clones, about three quarters detected once. Sequenced material: PBMCs. The gene calls are TRBV29-1 and TRBJ2-1, with D perhaps TRBD1 (5 bases). This TCR was recovered from a female donor in good health and CMV-seropositive. CDR3 sequence reads: CSVEDLEQVRYSEQFF. The CDR3 DNA reads as TGCAGCGTTGAAGATCTTGAACAGGTCCGATATAGTGAGCAGTTCTTC.